The sequence of this T cell receptor beta chain was determined in a study of molecular identifiers for immune sequencing clone quantification. On the study more broadly: RNA, taken in replicates from approximately 20,000 or 100,000 naive CD8 cells, was split five ways, with four sequenced.

This CDR3 region has 15 residues. The V gene's germline CDR1 is SGHDN and CDR2 FVKESK. Trimming stripped 0 bases from V and 1 base from J, with 9 bases between. This clonotype was found a few times. The target antigen is unknown. Findings and caveats of the study: Clones above 20 RNA copies held over 99% of effector molecules, under 1% in naive cells.

Via MiXCR, TCRdb re-called the PCR reads, giving one row per CDR3 protein. The table shows about 100,000 distinct CDR3 sequences, with 36% occurring only once. This chain joins TRBV14 and TRBJ2-5; D is unresolved. The origin of this receptor is a human donor in good health. Some libraries in this study had Jurkat cell RNA spiked in. The specimen sequenced was naive CD8+ T cells from blood, with Jurkat cell RNA spiked in. Subset given: FACS-sorted CD8+CD4-CCR7+CD45RA+ naive T cells. The CDR3 bases are TGTGCCAGCAGCCAAGAAGCATCAGGCCAAGAGACCCAGTACTTC. It is translated as CASSQEASGQETQYF.